The 27 T cell receptor beta chains below all came from one sample that was sequenced in a study of blood T cell repertoires in COVID-19. Sequenced by immunoSEQ multiplex PCR; TCRdb stores in-frame clones only, minus some. Here the sample spans roughly 340,000 clones, around 90% being singletons. Sequencing was performed on peripheral blood. The receptors were gathered from a woman between 25 and 40 years old with COVID-19, enrolled during active disease.

The chain has TRBV11-2 and TRBJ2-7; a weak D match, TRBD1 (5 bases). This CDR3 spans 13 amino acids. Germline CDR1 is SGHAT and CDR2 is FQNNGV. V was shortened by 10 bases and J by 0 bases, with 13 bases between the two germline ends. CDR3 in DNA: TGTGCCACCAGGGTAACAATCTCCTACGAGCAGTACTTC. Amino acid sequence: CATRVTISYEQYF.

The chain joins TRBV6-1 to TRBJ2-7, with a possible D match to TRBD2 (6 bases). Germline V gene sequence: CDR1 MNHNS, CDR2 SASEGT. The CDR3 loop spans 16 amino acids. Trimming left V 3 bases short and J 2 bases short, with 17 bases between. CDR3 protein: CASSDRLGRGTYEQYF. The CDR3 DNA reads TGTGCCAGCAGTGATCGTTTAGGACGGGGGACCTACGAGCAGTACTTC.

V gene TRBV28 combines with J gene TRBJ1-5; tentatively, D is TRBD1 (6 bases). V lost 6 bases and J 3 bases, leaving 12 bases between the germline ends. Germline V CDR1 and CDR2: MDHEN, SYDVKM. CDR3 length equals 14 residues. The CDR3 DNA follows: TGTGCCAGCAGCCTGACAGGAGACAATCAGCCCCAGCATTTT. This encodes CASSLTGDNQPQHF.

This chain links TRBV19 with TRBJ1-5; 7 bases agree with TRBD1. Germline lookup yields CDR1 LNHDA and CDR2 SQIVND (reference sequence). This CDR3 contains 15 residues. Unmatched junction bases numbered 9, after V lost 5 bases and J lost 5 bases. The CDR3 is CASSFNRRGDQPQHF. The CDR3 bases are TGTGCCAGTAGTTTTAATCGCAGGGGGGATCAGCCCCAGCATTTT.

The rearrangement uses TRBV11-3 and TRBJ2-4; D is unclear. The V end was cut by 7 bases, the J end by 2 bases, with 3 bases between. Per germline, CDR1 SGHNT and CDR2 YENEEA. This CDR3 region has 11 residues. CDR3 in amino acids: CASTSKNIQYF. The CDR3 DNA sequence: TGTGCCAGCACTTCCAAAAACATTCAGTACTTC.

This chain connects TRBV19 to TRBJ2-1, with TRBD2 identical over 14 bases. The length of the CDR3 is 18 residues. Germline V lookup: CDR1 LNHDA, CDR2 SQIVND (reference sequence). J gave up 6 bases and V 4 bases, and 11 bases lay outside the gene matches. The CDR3 sequence: CASSNIKKGLAGVNEQFF. CDR3 DNA: TGTGCCAGTAGTAATATCAAGAAGGGACTAGCGGGAGTCAATGAGCAGTTCTTC.

This chain uses TRBV7-2 with TRBJ1-1; D is undetermined. The V and J ends lost 1 base and 3 bases respectively, with 9 bases between them. The germline V gene encodes CDR1 SGHTA and CDR2 FQGNSA. The CDR3 loop spans 14 amino acids. Here the CDR3 reads CASSLVGQDTEAFF. CDR3 coding DNA: TGTGCCAGCAGCTTAGTTGGGCAGGACACTGAAGCTTTCTTT.

The chain combines TRBV10-3 with TRBJ2-1; D might be TRBD2 (6 bases). CDR3 length: 17 amino acids. Germline V lookup: CDR1 ENHRY, CDR2 SYGVKD. With 4 bases removed from V and 7 bases from J, the gap between germline ends came to 23 bases. The CDR3 here is CAISVSGTPQDGNEQFF. Here the CDR3 DNA reads TGTGCCATCAGTGTAAGTGGGACTCCACAGGACGGTAATGAGCAGTTCTTC.

The rearrangement uses TRBV6-5 and TRBJ2-2; TRBD1 agrees at 7 bases. CDR3 length: 12 amino acids. V trimming: 6 bases; J trimming: 7 bases; junction bases outside the gene matches: 2. CDR1 MNHEY and CDR2 SVGAGI come from the germline V gene. This chain's CDR3 is CASSWDSGELFF. CDR3 sequence (DNA): TGTGCCAGCAGCTGGGACAGCGGGGAGCTGTTTTTT.

The rearrangement joins TRBV3-1 (or the pseudogene TRBV3-2) to TRBJ2-3; D call uncertain. Germline V gene sequence: CDR1 LGHDT, CDR2 YNNKEL (reference sequence). The V end was cut by 3 bases, the J end by 6 bases, with 7 bases between. There are 12 residues in the CDR3. CDR3 in DNA: TGTGCCAGCAGCCACCGAGCCGATACGCAGTATTTT. Amino acid sequence: CASSHRADTQYF.

The rearrangement joins TRBV12-3 or TRBV12-4 to TRBJ1-2, with TRBD1 as a possible D gene (5 bases). Trimming cost V 7 bases and J 4 bases, with 10 bases left between them. CDR3 length equals 12 residues. CDR3 protein: CASTGAFYGYTF. CDR3 nucleotide sequence: TGTGCCAGCACTGGGGCCTTCTATGGCTACACCTTC.

This clone was seen once. This chain connects TRBV24-1 to TRBJ1-2; weak D call: TRBD1 (5 bases). V was clipped by 5 bases and J by 2 bases, with 17 bases between them. The CDR3 runs to 16 residues. The germline CDR1 and CDR2 sequences are KGHDR and SFDVKD. DNA of the CDR3: TGTGCCACCAGTGGGATGGACAACGACCTCAACTATGGCTACACCTTC. Amino acid sequence: CATSGMDNDLNYGYTF.

The chain links TRBV19 to TRBJ1-1, with 10 bases matching TRBD1. The CDR3 spans 16 residues. The V and J ends lost 4 bases and 0 bases, in that order; junction bases with no gene match: 5. Germline lookup yields CDR1 LNHDA and CDR2 SQIVND (reference sequence). The CDR3 reads CASSTVGTGVNTEAFF. CDR3 nucleotides: TGTGCCAGTAGTACCGTCGGGACAGGGGTGAACACTGAAGCTTTCTTT.

The chain recombines TRBV10-2 with TRBJ2-1, with 8 bases identical to TRBD2. V shed 6 bases, J shed 5 bases, and the junction held 9 bases outside the gene matches. This CDR3 spans 15 amino acids. Per germline, CDR1 WSHSY and CDR2 SAAADI. The CDR3 here is CASRIAGPTNNEQFF. The DNA for the CDR3 is TGCGCCAGCAGAATAGCGGGACCGACCAACAATGAGCAGTTCTTC.

The rearrangement joins TRBV10-2 to TRBJ2-7; the match to TRBD2 covers 8 bases. V was clipped by 4 bases and J by 2 bases; unmatched bases: 10. The CDR3 runs 16 residues. Germline CDR1 WSHSY, CDR2 SAAADI. DNA of the CDR3: TGCGCCAGCAGTGCGGTTCCGGGACTAGTCGCCTACGAGCAGTACGTC. Amino acids: CASSAVPGLVAYEQYV.

V usage is TRBV6-5 and J usage is TRBJ2-1, with 14 bases lining up with TRBD2. This CDR3 is 16 amino acids long. Trimming removed 4 bases from V and 6 bases from J; junction bases left unmatched: 5. The germline V gene has CDR1 MNHEY and CDR2 SVGAGI. The CDR3 DNA follows: TGTGCCAGCAGTTTCGGGACTAGCGGGGGTGTCAATGAGCAGTTCTTC. This gives the protein CASSFGTSGGVNEQFF.

V usage is TRBV7-9 and J usage is TRBJ1-2, with D unresolved. CDR1 is SEHNR and CDR2 is FQNEAQ in the germline V gene (reference sequence). This CDR3 spans 12 amino acids. V lost 5 bases, J lost 2 bases, and 6 bases lay in between. Here the CDR3 reads CASSPLNYGYTF. Written as DNA, the CDR3 is TGTGCCAGCAGCCCACTGAACTATGGCTACACCTTC.

This sequence joins TRBV28 and TRBJ2-7; TRBD1 might be the D (5 bases). CDR3 length equals 14 residues. V lost 2 bases and J 0 bases, leaving 8 bases between the germline ends. Germline values: CDR1 MDHEN, CDR2 SYDVKM. CDR3 in DNA: TGTGCCAGCAGTTTAGGGGCAGCCTCCTACGAGCAGTACGTC. As protein: CASSLGAASYEQYV.

V and J are TRBV3-1 (or the pseudogene TRBV3-2) and TRBJ2-3, with 10 bases fitting TRBD2. The junction had 12 bases not matched to a gene; V was cut back by 3 bases and J by 3 bases. Per germline, CDR1 LGHDT and CDR2 YNNKEL (reference sequence). CDR3 length: 18 amino acids. DNA for the CDR3: TGTGCCAGCAGCCAGAATCTTCCCGGGACTAGCGTAACAGATACGCAGTATTTT. Translation: CASSQNLPGTSVTDTQYF.

The genes are TRBV30 and TRBJ1-2; 10 bases align to TRBD1. This CDR3 spans 15 amino acids. V dropped 4 bases and J dropped 2; count of bases not matched to a gene: 7. Germline CDR1 reads GTSNPN; CDR2 reads SVGIG (reference sequence). The CDR3 coding sequence is TGTGCCTGGAACCGGAGACAGGGGGCGAACTATGGCTACACCTTC. Its protein product is CAWNRRQGANYGYTF.

The rearrangement joins TRBV7-8 to TRBJ2-1; 11 bases are shared with TRBD2. The V gene end was trimmed by 1 base and the J gene end by 8 bases; junction bases not matched to a gene: 7. The CDR3 extends over 16 amino acids. Germline values: CDR1 SGHVS, CDR2 FQNEAQ. The chain's CDR3 is CASSLGLAGGRHEQFF. DNA for the CDR3: TGTGCCAGCAGCTTAGGGCTAGCGGGAGGACGCCATGAGCAGTTCTTC. Together with reference TRBV7-8 and TRBJ2-1, the CDR3 gives the full variable domain: GAGVSQSPRYKVAKRGQDVALRCDPISGHVSLFWYQQALGQGPEFLTYFQNEAQLDKSGLPSDRFFAERPEGSVSTLKIQRTQQEDSAVYLCASSLGLAGGRHEQFFGPGTRLTVL.

This clone appeared a few times. V gene TRBV11-2 combines with J gene TRBJ2-2, with a weak D call TRBD2 (5 bases). Germline V gene lookup returns CDR1 SGHAT and CDR2 FQNNGV. With 1 base removed from V and 7 bases from J, the gap between germline ends came to 13 bases. The CDR3 has 15 residues. CDR3 nucleotide sequence: TGTGCCAGCAGCTTAGCAGCTAGCTGGGGCGGGGAGCTGTTTTTT. Translation: CASSLAASWGGELFF.

The chain couples TRBV6-5 to TRBJ1-1, with 7 bases aligning to TRBD1. The ends lost 6 bases at V and 0 bases at J; junction bases unmatched: 4. The CDR3 loop spans 14 amino acids. Looked up from germline, CDR1 is MNHEY and CDR2 is SVGAGI. The CDR3, as DNA: TGTGCCAGCAGCCCCAGGGGGATGAACACTGAAGCTTTCTTT. Its protein is CASSPRGMNTEAFF.

Ten or more counts support this clone. The V gene is TRBV19, the J gene TRBJ2-2; TRBD2 matches at 10 bases. The CDR3 totals 15 residues. V gave up 5 bases and J gave up 6 bases; unmatched junction bases: 6. Germline CDR1 LNHDA, CDR2 SQIVND (reference sequence). The CDR3 protein is CASSGLAGESGELFF. DNA for the CDR3: TGTGCCAGTAGTGGGCTAGCGGGAGAATCCGGGGAGCTGTTTTTT.

This chain joins TRBV24-1 and TRBJ2-3; 10 bases map to TRBD2. V lost 3 bases to trimming and J lost 4 bases; unmatched junction nucleotides: 12. The CDR3 totals 18 residues. Germline-derived CDR1 and CDR2 are KGHDR and SFDVKD. The DNA of the CDR3 is TGTGCCACCAGTGATGGGGTCAGCGGGGGGGCCCCCGCAGATACGCAGTATTTT. Its protein is CATSDGVSGGAPADTQYF.

This chain joins TRBV24-1 and TRBJ2-1; 14 bases fit TRBD2. CDR1 is KGHDR, CDR2 SFDVKD, per germline. V lost 2 bases and J lost 8; bases outside the gene matches: 4. This CDR3 is built from 16 residues. DNA of the CDR3: TGTGCCACCAGTGATTGGACTAGCGGGAGGTCGGATGAGCAGTTCTTC. Translating gives CATSDWTSGRSDEQFF.

V usage is TRBV7-6 and J usage is TRBJ2-3, with 7 nucleotides matching TRBD1. The length of the CDR3 is 16 residues. Germline V lookup: CDR1 SGHVS, CDR2 FNYEAQ. Germline trimming cut 3 bases from V and 0 bases from J; bases unmatched to any gene: 6. DNA of the CDR3: TGTGCCAGCAGCTTGTCTGGGGACAGCAGCACAGATACGCAGTATTTT. Protein product: CASSLSGDSSTDTQYF.